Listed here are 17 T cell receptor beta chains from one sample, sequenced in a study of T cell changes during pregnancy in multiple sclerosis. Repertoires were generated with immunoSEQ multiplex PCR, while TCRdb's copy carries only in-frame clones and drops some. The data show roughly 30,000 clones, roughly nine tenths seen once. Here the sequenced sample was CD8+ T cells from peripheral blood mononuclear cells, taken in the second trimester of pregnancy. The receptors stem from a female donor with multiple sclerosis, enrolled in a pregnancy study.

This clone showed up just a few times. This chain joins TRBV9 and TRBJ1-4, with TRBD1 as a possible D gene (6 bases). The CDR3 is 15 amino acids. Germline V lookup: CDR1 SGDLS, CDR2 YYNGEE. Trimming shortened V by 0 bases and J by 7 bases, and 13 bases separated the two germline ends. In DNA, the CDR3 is TGTGCCAGCAGCGTAGGAGGGGACAAGGCTGAAAAACTGTTTTTT. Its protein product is CASSVGGDKAEKLFF.

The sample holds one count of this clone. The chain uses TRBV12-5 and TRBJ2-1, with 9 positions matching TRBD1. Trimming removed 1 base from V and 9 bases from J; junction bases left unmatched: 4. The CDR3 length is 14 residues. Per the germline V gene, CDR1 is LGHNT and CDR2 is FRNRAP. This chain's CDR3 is CASGLGQGVGEQFF. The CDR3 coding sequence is TGTGCTAGTGGTTTGGGACAGGGGGTAGGTGAGCAGTTCTTC. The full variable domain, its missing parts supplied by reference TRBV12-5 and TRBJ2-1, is DARVTQTPRHKVTEMGQEVTMRCQPILGHNTVFWYRQTMMQGLELLAYFRNRAPLDDSGMPKDRFSAEMPDATLATLKIQPSEPRDSAVYFCASGLGQGVGEQFFGPGTRLTVL.

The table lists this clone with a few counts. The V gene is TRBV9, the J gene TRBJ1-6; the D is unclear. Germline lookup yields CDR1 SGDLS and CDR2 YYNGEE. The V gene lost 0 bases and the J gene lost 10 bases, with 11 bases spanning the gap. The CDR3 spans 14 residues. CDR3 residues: CASSVANDGSPLHF. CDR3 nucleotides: TGTGCCAGCAGCGTAGCTAATGACGGGTCACCCCTCCACTTT. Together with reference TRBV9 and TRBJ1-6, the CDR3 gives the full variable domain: DSGVTQTPKHLITATGQRVTLRCSPRSGDLSVYWYQQSLDQGLQFLIQYYNGEERAKGNILERFSAQQFPDLHSELNLSSLELGDSALYFCASSVANDGSPLHFGNGTRLTVT.

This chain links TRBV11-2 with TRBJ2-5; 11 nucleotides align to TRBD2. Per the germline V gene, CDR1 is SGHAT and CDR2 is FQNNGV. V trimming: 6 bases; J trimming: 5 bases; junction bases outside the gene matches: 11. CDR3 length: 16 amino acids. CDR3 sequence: CASRNSGRAGRETQYF. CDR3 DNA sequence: TGTGCCAGCAGAAATAGCGGGAGGGCGGGTAGGGAGACCCAGTACTTC.

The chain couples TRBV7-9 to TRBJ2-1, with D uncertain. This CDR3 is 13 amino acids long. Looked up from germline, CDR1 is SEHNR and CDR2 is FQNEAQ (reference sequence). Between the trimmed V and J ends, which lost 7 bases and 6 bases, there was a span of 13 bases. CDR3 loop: CASTPEVGNEQFF. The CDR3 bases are TGTGCCAGCACCCCCGAGGTCGGCAATGAGCAGTTCTTC. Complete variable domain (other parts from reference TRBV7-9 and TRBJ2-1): DTGVSQNPRHKITKRGQNVTFRCDPISEHNRLYWYRQTLGQGPEFLTYFQNEAQLEKSRLLSDRFSAERPKGSFSTLEIQRTEQGDSAMYLCASTPEVGNEQFFGPGTRLTVL.

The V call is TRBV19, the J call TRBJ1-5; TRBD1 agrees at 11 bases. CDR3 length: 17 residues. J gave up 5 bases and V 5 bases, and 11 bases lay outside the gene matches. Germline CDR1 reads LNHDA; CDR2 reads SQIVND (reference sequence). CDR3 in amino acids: CASSVTRDRGVDQPQHF. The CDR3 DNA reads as TGTGCCAGTAGTGTGACCCGGGACAGGGGGGTCGATCAGCCCCAGCATTTT.

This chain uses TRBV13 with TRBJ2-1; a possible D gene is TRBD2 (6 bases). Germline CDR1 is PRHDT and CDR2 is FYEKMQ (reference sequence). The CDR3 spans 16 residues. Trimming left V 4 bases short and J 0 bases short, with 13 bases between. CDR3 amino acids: CASSSLASSSYNEQFF. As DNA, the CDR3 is TGTGCCAGCAGCTCTCTAGCGTCTAGCTCCTACAATGAGCAGTTCTTC.

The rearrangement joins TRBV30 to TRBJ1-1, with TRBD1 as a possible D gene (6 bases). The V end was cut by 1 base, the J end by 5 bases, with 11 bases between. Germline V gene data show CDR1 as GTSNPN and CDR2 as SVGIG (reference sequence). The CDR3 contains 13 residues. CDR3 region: CAWSAGGRTEAFF. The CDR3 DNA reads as TGTGCCTGGAGTGCGGGGGGGCGGACTGAAGCTTTCTTT.

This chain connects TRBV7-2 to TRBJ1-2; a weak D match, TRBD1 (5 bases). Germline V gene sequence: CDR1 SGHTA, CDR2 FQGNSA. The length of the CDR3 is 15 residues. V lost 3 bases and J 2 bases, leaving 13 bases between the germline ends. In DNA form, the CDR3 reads TGTGCCAGCAGCTTGGGGGGGGTCACAAACTATGGCTACACCTTC. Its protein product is CASSLGGVTNYGYTF.

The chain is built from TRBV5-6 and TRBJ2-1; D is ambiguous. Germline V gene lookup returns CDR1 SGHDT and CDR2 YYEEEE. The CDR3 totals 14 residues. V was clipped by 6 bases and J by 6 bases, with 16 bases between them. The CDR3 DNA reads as TGTGCCAGCACTAGAACACCCCCCCTCAATGAGCAGTTCTTC. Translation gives CASTRTPPLNEQFF.

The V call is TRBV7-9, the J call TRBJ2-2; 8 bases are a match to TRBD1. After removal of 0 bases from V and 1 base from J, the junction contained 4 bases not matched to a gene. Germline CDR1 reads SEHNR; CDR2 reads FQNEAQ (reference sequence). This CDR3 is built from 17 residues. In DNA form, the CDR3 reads TGTGCCAGCAGCTTAGCCCGAGGGACAGGGAACACCGGGGAGCTGTTTTTT. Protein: CASSLARGTGNTGELFF.

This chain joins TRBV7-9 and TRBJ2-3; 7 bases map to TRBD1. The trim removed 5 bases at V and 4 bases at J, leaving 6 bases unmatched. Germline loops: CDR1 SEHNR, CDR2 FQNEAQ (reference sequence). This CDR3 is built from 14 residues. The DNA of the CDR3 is TGTGCCAGCAGCCCCCTGGACAGGCCAGATACGCAGTATTTT. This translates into CASSPLDRPDTQYF.

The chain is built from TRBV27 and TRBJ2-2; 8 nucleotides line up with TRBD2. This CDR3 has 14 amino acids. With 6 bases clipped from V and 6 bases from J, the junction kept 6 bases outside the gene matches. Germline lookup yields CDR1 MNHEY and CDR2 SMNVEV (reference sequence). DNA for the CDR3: TGTGCCAGCAGCCCCGGGAGGGCCGCCGGGGAGCTGTTTTTT. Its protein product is CASSPGRAAGELFF.

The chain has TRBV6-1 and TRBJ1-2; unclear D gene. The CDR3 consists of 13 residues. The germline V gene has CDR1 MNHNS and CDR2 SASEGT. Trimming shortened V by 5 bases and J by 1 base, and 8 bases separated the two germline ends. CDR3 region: CASSNRVNYGYTF. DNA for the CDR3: TGTGCCAGCAGTAACAGAGTTAACTATGGCTACACCTTC.

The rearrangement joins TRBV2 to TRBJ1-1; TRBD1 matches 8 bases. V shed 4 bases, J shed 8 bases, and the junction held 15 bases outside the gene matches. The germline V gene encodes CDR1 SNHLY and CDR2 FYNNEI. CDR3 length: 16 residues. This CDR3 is CASSVAVGQGRREAFF. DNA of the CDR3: TGTGCCAGCAGTGTGGCCGTCGGACAGGGTAGGAGGGAAGCTTTCTTT.

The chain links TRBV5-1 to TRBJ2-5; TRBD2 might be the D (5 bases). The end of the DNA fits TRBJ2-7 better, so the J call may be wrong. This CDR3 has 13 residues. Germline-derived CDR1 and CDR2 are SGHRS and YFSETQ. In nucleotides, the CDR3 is TGCGCCAGCAGCTGGTGGGCGGCGGGCGAGCAGTACTTC. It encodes CASSWWAAGEQYF.

Written as DNA, the CDR3 is TGTGCCAGCACGACTAGCGGCCAAGAGACCCAGTACTTC. Protein product: CASTTSGQETQYF. This rearrangement joins TRBV28 to TRBJ2-5, with 9 bases matching TRBD2. CDR1 and CDR2 from the germline V gene are MDHEN and SYDVKM. With V trimmed by 7 bases and J by 1 base, 1 base remained unmatched. CDR3 length: 13 residues.